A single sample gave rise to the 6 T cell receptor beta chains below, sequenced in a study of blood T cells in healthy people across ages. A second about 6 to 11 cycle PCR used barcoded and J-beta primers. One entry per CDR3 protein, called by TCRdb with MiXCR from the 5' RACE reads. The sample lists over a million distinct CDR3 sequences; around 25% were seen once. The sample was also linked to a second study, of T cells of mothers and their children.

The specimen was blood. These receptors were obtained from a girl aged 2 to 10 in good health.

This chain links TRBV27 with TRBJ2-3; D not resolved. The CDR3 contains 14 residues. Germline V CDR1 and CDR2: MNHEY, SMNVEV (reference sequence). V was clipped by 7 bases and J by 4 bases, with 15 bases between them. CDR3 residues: CASMMAPAADTQYF. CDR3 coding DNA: TGTGCCAGCATGATGGCTCCGGCCGCAGATACGCAGTATTTT.

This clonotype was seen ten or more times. CDR3: CATSLGLPGDEQFF. In DNA form, the CDR3 reads TGTGCCACCAGTCTGGGACTACCTGGGGATGAGCAGTTCTTC. The genes are TRBV24-1 and TRBJ2-1; TRBD2 matches 7 bases. The V gene end was trimmed by 6 bases and the J gene end by 8 bases; junction bases not matched to a gene: 9. The CDR3 has 14 residues. Germline-derived CDR1 and CDR2 are KGHDR and SFDVKD.

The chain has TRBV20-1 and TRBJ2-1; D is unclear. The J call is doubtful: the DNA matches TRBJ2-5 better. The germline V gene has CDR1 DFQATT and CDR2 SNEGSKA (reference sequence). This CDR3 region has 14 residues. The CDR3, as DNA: TGCAGTGCTAGAGGACGGAACAGACAAGAGACCCAGTACTTC. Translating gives CSARGRNRQETQYF.

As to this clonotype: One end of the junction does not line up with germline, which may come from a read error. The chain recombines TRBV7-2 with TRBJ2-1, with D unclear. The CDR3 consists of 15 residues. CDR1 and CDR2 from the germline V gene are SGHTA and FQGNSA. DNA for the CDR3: TGTGCCAGCAGCCGGACGGCGAGCTCCTACGATGAGCAGTTCTTC. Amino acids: CASSRTASSYDEQFF.

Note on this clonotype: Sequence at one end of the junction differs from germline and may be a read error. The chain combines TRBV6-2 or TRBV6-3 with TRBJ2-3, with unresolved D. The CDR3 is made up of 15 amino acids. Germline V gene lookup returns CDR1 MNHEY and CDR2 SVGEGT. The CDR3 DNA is TGTGCCAACAGTTACTCGCCCCTAACAGAGAATACGCAGTATTTT. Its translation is CANSYSPLTENTQYF.

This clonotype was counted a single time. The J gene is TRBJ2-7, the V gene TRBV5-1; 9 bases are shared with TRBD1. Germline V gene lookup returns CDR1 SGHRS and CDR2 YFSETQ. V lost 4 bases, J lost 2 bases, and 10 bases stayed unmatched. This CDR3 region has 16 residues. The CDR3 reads CASSTQYRGRPYEQYF. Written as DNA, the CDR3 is TGCGCCAGCAGCACCCAATACAGGGGGCGCCCCTACGAGCAGTACTTC.